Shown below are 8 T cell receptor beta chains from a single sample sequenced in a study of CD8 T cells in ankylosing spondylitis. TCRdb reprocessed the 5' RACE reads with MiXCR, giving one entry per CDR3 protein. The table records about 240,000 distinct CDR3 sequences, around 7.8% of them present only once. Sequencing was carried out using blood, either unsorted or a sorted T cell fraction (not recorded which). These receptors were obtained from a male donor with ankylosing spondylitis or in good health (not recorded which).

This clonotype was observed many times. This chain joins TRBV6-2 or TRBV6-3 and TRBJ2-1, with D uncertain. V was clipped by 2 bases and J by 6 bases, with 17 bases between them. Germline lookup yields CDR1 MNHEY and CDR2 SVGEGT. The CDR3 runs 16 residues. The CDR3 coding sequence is TGTGCCAGCAGTTACACCCGTGTGCGGCAAAGCAATGAGCAGTTCTTC. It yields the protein CASSYTRVRQSNEQFF.

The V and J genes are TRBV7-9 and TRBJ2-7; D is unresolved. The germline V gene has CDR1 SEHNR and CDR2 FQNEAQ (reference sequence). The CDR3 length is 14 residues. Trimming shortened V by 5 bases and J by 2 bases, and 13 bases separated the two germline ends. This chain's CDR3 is CASSPRADTYEQYF. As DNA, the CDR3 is TGTGCCAGCAGCCCCCGGGCTGATACCTACGAGCAGTACTTC. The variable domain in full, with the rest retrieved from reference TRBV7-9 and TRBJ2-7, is DTGVSQNPRHKITKRGQNVTFRCDPISEHNRLYWYRQTLGQGPEFLTYFQNEAQLEKSRLLSDRFSAERPKGSFSTLEIQRTEQGDSAMYLCASSPRADTYEQYFGPGTRLTVT.

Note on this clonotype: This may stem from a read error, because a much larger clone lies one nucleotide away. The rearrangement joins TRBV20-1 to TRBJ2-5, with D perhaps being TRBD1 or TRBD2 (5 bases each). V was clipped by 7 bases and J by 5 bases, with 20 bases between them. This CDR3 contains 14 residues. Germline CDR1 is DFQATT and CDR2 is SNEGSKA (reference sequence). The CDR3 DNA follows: TGCAGTGTCTGTCCCCTGGGGGTCGACGAGACCCAGTACTTC. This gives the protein CSVCPLGVDETQYF.

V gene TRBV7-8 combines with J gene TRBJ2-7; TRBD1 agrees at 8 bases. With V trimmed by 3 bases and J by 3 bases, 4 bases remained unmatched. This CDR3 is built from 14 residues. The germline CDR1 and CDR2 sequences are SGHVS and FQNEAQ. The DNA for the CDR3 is TGTGCCAGCAGCTTGGTGACAGGGGTCTACGAGCAGTACTTC. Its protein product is CASSLVTGVYEQYF.

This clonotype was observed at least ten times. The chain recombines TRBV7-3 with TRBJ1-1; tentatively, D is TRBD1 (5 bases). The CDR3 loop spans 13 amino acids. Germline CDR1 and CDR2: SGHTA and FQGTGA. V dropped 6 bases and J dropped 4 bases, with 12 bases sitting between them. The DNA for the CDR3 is TGTGCCAGCAGTCCTGACGGGGGCACTGAAGCTTTCTTT. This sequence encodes CASSPDGGTEAFF.

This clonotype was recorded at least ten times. The CDR3, as DNA: TGTGCCAGCAGCTTAGCCGGGACAGGGAACTATGGCTACACCTTC. Translated, it gives CASSLAGTGNYGYTF. This sequence joins TRBV13 and TRBJ1-2, with 9 bases identical to TRBD1. The CDR3 has 15 amino acids. After removal of 1 base from V and 2 bases from J, the junction contained 2 bases not matched to a gene. Per germline, CDR1 PRHDT and CDR2 FYEKMQ (reference sequence).

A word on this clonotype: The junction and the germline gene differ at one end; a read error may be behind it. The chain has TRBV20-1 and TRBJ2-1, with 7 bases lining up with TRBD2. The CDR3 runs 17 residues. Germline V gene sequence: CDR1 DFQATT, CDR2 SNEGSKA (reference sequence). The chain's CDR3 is CCASGTGGSSSYNEQFF. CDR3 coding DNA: TGCTGTGCTAGTGGGACTGGCGGGAGCAGCTCCTACAATGAGCAGTTCTTC.

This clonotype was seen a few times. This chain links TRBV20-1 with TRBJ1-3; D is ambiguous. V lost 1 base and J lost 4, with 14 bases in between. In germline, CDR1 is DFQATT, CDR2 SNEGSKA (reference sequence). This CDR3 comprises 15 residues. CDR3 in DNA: TGCAGTGCTAGAGTCCCTCCCGGCGAAGGAAACACCATATATTTT. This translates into CSARVPPGEGNTIYF.